This T cell receptor beta chain was retrieved from a study of shared clonotypes between healthy human individuals. Across the study: Each donor's CD8 memory used one plate, CD8 naive two, each CD4 subset three. General study results and limits: Clonotypes which were not shared had lower generation probabilities than clonotypes that all four donors shared.

Some 30,000 T cell genomes, or 200 to 250 ng DNA, went into the sorted-subset replicate PCRs. Sequenced by immunoSEQ multiplex PCR; TCRdb stores in-frame clones only, minus some. The data show approximately 1.1 million clones, with more than 75% seen just once and approximately 0.5% held by the top ten. Comments on this clone: Its antigen is still unknown.

Negatively enriched CD4+ T cells were divided by CD45RA into naive and memory. Per germline, CDR1 SGHRS and CDR2 YFSETQ. The V segment lost 0 bases and the J segment 3 bases; nucleotides outside the gene matches: 3. The CDR3 contains 15 residues. The receptor comes from a man aged 18 to 29 in good health. Some clones in this sample may be carry-over from other donors' samples. What was sequenced was memory CD4+ T cells from PBMCs. Described subset: CD45RA-negative fraction. This chain links TRBV5-1 with TRBJ2-7; 10 bases fit TRBD2. CDR3 bases: TGCGCCAGCAGCTTGGAACTAGCGGGGCACTACGAGCAGTACTTC. Protein sequence: CASSLELAGHYEQYF. Full variable domain (rest looked up from reference TRBV5-1 and TRBJ2-7): KAGVTQTPRYLIKTRGQQVTLSCSPISGHRSVSWYQQTPGQGLQFLFEYFSETQRNKGNFPGRFSGRQFSNSRSEMNVSTLELGDSALYLCASSLELAGHYEQYFGPGTRLTVT.